The 21 T cell receptor beta chains reported below all come from one sample, sequenced in a study of cytomegalovirus exposure and HLA in healthy donors. Primers: 60 Vbeta forward and 13 Jbeta reverse. Measured with immunoSEQ multiplex PCR; TCRdb has only the in-frame clones, and not every one. The repertoire consists of some 85,000 clones, with around 79% occurring once and the leading ten covering 5.5% to 7%. The sequenced sample consisted of PBMCs. The origin of the receptors is a young man in good health and CMV-seropositive.

The chain is built from TRBV5-6 and TRBJ2-2; 7 bases are shared with TRBD2. The CDR3 length is 18 residues. Germline V gene lookup returns CDR1 SGHDT and CDR2 YYEEEE. V trimming: 5 bases; J trimming: 2 bases; junction bases outside the gene matches: 15. The CDR3 DNA reads TGTGCCAGCAGTATTAAACGCCTGACTAGCCGTAACACCGGGGAGCTGTTTTTT. Translating it yields CASSIKRLTSRNTGELFF.

This clone was counted only a few times. The chain combines TRBV7-6 with TRBJ2-1; 8 bases fit TRBD2. This CDR3 is built from 15 residues. Germline V gene data show CDR1 as SGHVS and CDR2 as FNYEAQ. Losses at the gene ends were 4 bases for V and 2 bases for J; bases not matched to a gene: 4. CDR3 sequence (DNA): TGTGCCAGCAGCTACAGCGGGAGCCCCTACAATGAGCAGTTCTTC. Its translation is CASSYSGSPYNEQFF.

The chain couples TRBV4-1 to TRBJ1-4; no firm D call. Germline CDR1 MGHRA, CDR2 YSYEKL. Trimming removed 0 bases from V and 6 bases from J, with 11 bases in between. This CDR3 has 15 amino acids. CDR3 sequence: CASSQDPARDEKLFF. The CDR3 region has the DNA TGCGCCAGCAGCCAAGATCCGGCGCGGGATGAAAAACTGTTTTTT.

V gene TRBV7-8 combines with J gene TRBJ1-1; TRBD1 might be the D (5 bases). Germline loops: CDR1 SGHVS, CDR2 FQNEAQ. This CDR3 has 15 amino acids. With 0 bases removed from V and 0 bases from J, the gap between germline ends came to 8 bases. The chain's CDR3 is CASSLAGGLNTEAFF. Written as DNA, the CDR3 is TGTGCCAGCAGCTTAGCGGGGGGTTTGAACACTGAAGCTTTCTTT.

This clone was recorded once. This sequence joins TRBV5-1 and TRBJ2-7, with D possibly being TRBD2 (6 bases). This CDR3 contains 13 residues. The germline V and J ends were trimmed by 0 bases and 5 bases, with 9 bases remaining between them. The V gene's germline CDR1 is SGHRS and CDR2 YFSETQ. CDR3 sequence (DNA): TGCGCCAGCAGCTTGGTTCGCGGGGACGAGCAGTACTTC. It is translated as CASSLVRGDEQYF.

This rearrangement joins TRBV19 to TRBJ2-1; possible D gene TRBD1, 6 bases. CDR1 LNHDA and CDR2 SQIVND come from the germline V gene (reference sequence). The CDR3 spans 13 residues. V was cut by 5 bases and J by 13 bases, with 18 bases left in between. The chain's CDR3 is CASSSRQVIGQFF. CDR3 coding DNA: TGTGCCAGTAGTTCGAGACAGGTAATCGGCCAGTTCTTC.

The V gene is TRBV7-8, the J gene TRBJ1-2, with D perhaps matching TRBD1 (6 bases). V lost 4 bases to trimming and J lost 2 bases, with 8 bases between them. Germline CDR1 and CDR2: SGHVS and FQNEAQ. This CDR3 comprises 13 residues. The CDR3 region is CASSSGQNYGYTF. CDR3 DNA sequence: TGTGCCAGCAGCTCCGGACAGAACTATGGCTACACCTTC. The variable domain in full, with the rest retrieved from reference TRBV7-8 and TRBJ1-2, is GAGVSQSPRYKVAKRGQDVALRCDPISGHVSLFWYQQALGQGPEFLTYFQNEAQLDKSGLPSDRFFAERPEGSVSTLKIQRTQQEDSAVYLCASSSGQNYGYTFGSGTRLTVV.

The chain recombines TRBV29-1 with TRBJ1-1; D is unclear. Germline assignment: CDR1 SQVTM and CDR2 ANQGSEA. Trimming took 4 bases from V and 0 from J, leaving 9 bases between them. The CDR3 totals 13 residues. CDR3 coding DNA: TGCAGCGTTGTCGGGGTGTTGAACACTGAAGCTTTCTTT. This encodes CSVVGVLNTEAFF.

The rearrangement links TRBV18 to TRBJ2-1, with TRBD1 as a possible D gene (6 bases). Germline CDR1 KGHSH, CDR2 LQKENI. Trimming took off 1 base at V and 9 bases at J, with 16 bases between the two ends. The CDR3 spans 15 residues. In DNA form, the CDR3 reads TGTGCCAGCTCACCACTCTTACGAGGGGGTGGTGAGCAGTTCTTC. It yields the protein CASSPLLRGGGEQFF.

The gene calls are TRBV11-3 and TRBJ2-7; 9 bases line up with TRBD1. The CDR3 has 17 residues. V lost 3 bases, J lost 6 bases, and 15 bases stayed unmatched. Germline assignment: CDR1 SGHNT and CDR2 YENEEA. The CDR3 reads CASSFSTGGASPTEQYF. CDR3 DNA: TGTGCCAGCAGCTTCTCAACAGGGGGCGCCTCCCCTACCGAGCAGTACTTC.

The chain employs TRBV2 and TRBJ1-2; D is perhaps TRBD1 (5 bases). The V end was cut by 1 base, the J end by 7 bases, with 19 bases between. CDR3 size: 16 residues. The germline CDR1 and CDR2 sequences are SNHLY and FYNNEI. The CDR3 sequence: CASSEEGMGRFPGYTF. The CDR3 nucleotides read TGTGCCAGCAGTGAAGAGGGGATGGGCCGCTTCCCTGGCTACACCTTC.

This clone was observed a single time. CDR3 DNA sequence: TGTGCCAGCAGTTACCGAGTAGCGGCGATCTACAATGAGCAGTTCTTC. As protein: CASSYRVAAIYNEQFF. This rearrangement joins TRBV6-5 to TRBJ2-1; D perhaps matches TRBD2 (6 bases). The V end lost 2 bases, the J end lost 3 bases, and 14 bases lay between the germline ends. This CDR3 comprises 16 residues. The V gene's germline CDR1 is MNHEY and CDR2 SVGAGI.

V gene TRBV6-5 combines with J gene TRBJ1-2, with no clear D. CDR1 and CDR2 (germline): MNHEY, SVGAGI. V was cut by 0 bases and J by 3 bases, with 8 bases left in between. This CDR3 spans 14 amino acids. The CDR3 nucleotides are TGTGCCAGCAGTTACTCTCCCGGGGACTATGGCTACACCTTC. As protein: CASSYSPGDYGYTF.

The V gene is TRBV28, the J gene TRBJ2-7, with D possibly matching TRBD1 (6 bases). Germline V gene sequence: CDR1 MDHEN, CDR2 SYDVKM. The CDR3 covers 13 residues. Trimming removed 6 bases at V and 4 bases at J, with 13 bases between. Written as DNA, the CDR3 is TGTGCCAGCAGCGGACAGATTTCGTACGAGCAGTACTTC. Amino acid sequence: CASSGQISYEQYF. The full variable domain, in which reference TRBV28 and TRBJ2-7 provide the parts outside the CDR3, is DVKVTQSSRYLVKRTGEKVFLECVQDMDHENMFWYRQDPGLGLRLIYFSYDVKMKEKGDIPEGYSVSREKKERFSLILESASTNQTSMYLCASSGQISYEQYFGPGTRLTVT.

In this sample, this clone turned up a few times. V and J are TRBV4-1 and TRBJ2-5; 7 positions match TRBD1. V lost 4 bases, J lost 2 bases, and 4 bases stayed unmatched. This CDR3 comprises 14 residues. Germline V gene lookup returns CDR1 MGHRA and CDR2 YSYEKL. CDR3 bases: TGCGCCAGCAGCCGAGGGGGACAGCAAGAGACCCAGTACTTC. Amino acids: CASSRGGQQETQYF.

This clone turned up a few times. The chain has TRBV10-1 and TRBJ2-3; D gene uncertain. The CDR3 contains 12 residues. V was shortened by 4 bases and J by 0 bases, with 2 bases between the two germline ends. The V gene's germline CDR1 is WNHNN and CDR2 SYGVQD (reference sequence). CDR3 amino acids: CASSASTDTQYF. DNA for the CDR3: TGCGCCAGCAGTGCTAGCACAGATACGCAGTATTTT.

V usage is TRBV9 and J usage is TRBJ2-1, with TRBD2 as a possible D gene (5 bases). CDR1 SGDLS and CDR2 YYNGEE come from the germline V gene. V was clipped by 4 bases and J by 12 bases, with 14 bases between them. This CDR3 contains 12 residues. This CDR3 reads CASSLSGDLQFF. In nucleotides, the CDR3 is TGTGCCAGCAGCCTCTCCGGGGATCTGCAGTTCTTC.

The rearrangement uses TRBV29-1 and TRBJ2-1, with 9 bases lining up with TRBD2. The germline CDR1 and CDR2 sequences are SQVTM and ANQGSEA. This CDR3 contains 14 residues. Trimming cost V 3 bases and J 4 bases; bases outside gene matches: 4. CDR3: CSVEASGNYNEQFF. The CDR3 DNA reads TGCAGCGTTGAGGCTAGCGGGAATTACAATGAGCAGTTCTTC.

This chain connects TRBV6-5 to TRBJ2-2; D is possibly TRBD1 (6 bases). The CDR3 extends over 16 amino acids. From germline, CDR1 is MNHEY and CDR2 SVGAGI. The ends were cut back, 0 bases at V and 2 bases at J, with 10 bases in the middle. The CDR3 sequence: CASSYSPDRNTGELFF. In DNA form, the CDR3 reads TGTGCCAGCAGTTACTCCCCGGACAGAAACACCGGGGAGCTGTTTTTT.

This clone was counted a single time. In DNA form, the CDR3 reads TGTGCCAGTTCAGGGGGCACTGAAGCTTTCTTT. This sequence encodes CASSGGTEAFF. The chain couples TRBV13 to TRBJ1-1; 7 nucleotides line up with TRBD1. V gave up 9 bases and J gave up 4 bases; unmatched junction bases: 2. The CDR3 is 11 amino acids. CDR1 and CDR2 (germline): PRHDT, FYEKMQ (reference sequence).

The chain recombines TRBV5-6 with TRBJ2-7; maybe TRBD2 (5 bases). Germline assignment: CDR1 SGHDT and CDR2 YYEEEE. Deletions cut 4 bases from V and 2 bases from J, with 28 bases between. The length of the CDR3 is 19 residues. The CDR3 loop is CASSLRTTEWEWRPYEQYF. Here the CDR3 DNA reads TGTGCCAGCAGCCTACGAACCACCGAATGGGAGTGGCGCCCCTACGAGCAGTACTTC.